A selection of T cell receptor beta chains follows, all from one sample in a study of cytomegalovirus exposure and HLA in healthy donors. The table came from immunoSEQ multiplex PCR; TCRdb's copy has only in-frame clones and leaves some out. Among around 100,000 clones listed, roughly 79% were seen once. The sequencing input was PBMCs. These receptors all stem from a woman aged 40 to 50 in good health and CMV-seronegative. Each CDR3 is given with its conserved first and last residue. The order of the fields is D gene, clone size, J gene, V gene, CDR3 protein, CDR3 DNA. D genes are given only for firm matches. Clone sizes are given selectively: once, few, many, or a class where the clone is expanded.

D: .; size: .; J: TRBJ1-3; V: TRBV6-5; CDR3: CASSLKRNRSGNTIYF; DNA: TGTGCCAGCAGTTTGAAGAGGAATCGCTCTGGAAACACCATATATTTT
D: .; size: .; J: TRBJ2-3; V: TRBV7-8; CDR3: CASSLDRFSTDTQYF; DNA: TGTGCCAGCAGCTTAGACAGGTTTAGCACAGATACGCAGTATTTT
D: .; size: few; J: TRBJ1-3; V: TRBV2; CDR3: CASTPTTRVSGNTIYF; DNA: TGTGCCAGCACTCCGACGACCAGGGTCTCTGGAAACACCATATATTTT
D: TRBD1; size: .; J: TRBJ1-2; V: TRBV4-2; CDR3: CANSLGGQGRAETYGYTF; DNA: TGTGCCAACAGCCTCGGGGGACAGGGCAGGGCTGAGACCTATGGCTACACCTTC
D: .; size: once; J: TRBJ1-1; V: TRBV6-1; CDR3: CASSELGLGDFNTEAFF; DNA: TGTGCCAGCAGTGAATTGGGTCTGGGGGACTTCAACACTGAAGCTTTCTTT
D: TRBD2; size: .; J: TRBJ2-2; V: TRBV2; CDR3: CASSALVAGGPTGELFF; DNA: TGTGCCAGCAGTGCTCTGGTTGCGGGAGGGCCAACCGGGGAGCTGTTTTTT
D: .; size: .; J: TRBJ1-4; V: TRBV28; CDR3: CASSPTQGANEKLFF; DNA: TGTGCCAGCAGTCCTACACAGGGTGCTAATGAAAAACTGTTTTTT
D: .; size: .; J: TRBJ2-3; V: TRBV27; CDR3: CASSFRGVTDTQYF; DNA: TGTGCCAGCAGTTTCAGGGGAGTCACAGATACGCAGTATTTT
D: .; size: once; J: TRBJ1-1; V: TRBV7-3; CDR3: CASSLSGRNTEAFF; DNA: TGTGCCAGCAGCTTAAGTGGGAGGAACACTGAAGCTTTCTTT
D: TRBD1; size: .; J: TRBJ2-4; V: TRBV14; CDR3: CASSQDLDRGPRAKNIQYF; DNA: TGTGCCAGCAGCCAAGATCTGGACAGGGGCCCACGAGCCAAAAACATTCAGTACTTC
D: .; size: .; J: TRBJ1-5; V: TRBV5-1; CDR3: CASSLESDQPQHF; DNA: TGCGCCAGCAGCTTGGAGTCGGATCAGCCCCAGCATTTT
D: .; size: .; J: TRBJ2-1; V: TRBV11-2; CDR3: CASSHGSATYNEQFF; DNA: TGTGCCAGCAGTCACGGGAGCGCGACCTACAATGAGCAGTTCTTC
D: TRBD2; size: .; J: TRBJ2-7; V: TRBV7-2; CDR3: CASSLALRTSGGLTPHYEQYF; DNA: TGTGCCAGCAGCTTAGCGCTTCGTACTAGCGGGGGCCTCACCCCCCACTACGAGCAGTACTTC
D: TRBD1; size: once; J: TRBJ2-1; V: TRBV7-9; CDR3: CSSSRDSFNEQFF; DNA: TGTTCCAGCAGCCGGGACAGCTTCAATGAGCAGTTCTTC
D: TRBD2; size: few; J: TRBJ2-2; V: TRBV7-8; CDR3: CASSLVGLAGGGYTGELFF; DNA: TGTGCCAGCAGCTTAGTGGGACTAGCGGGGGGGGGTTACACCGGGGAGCTGTTTTTT
D: TRBD2; size: .; J: TRBJ2-1; V: TRBV10-3; CDR3: CATETSGGSSYNEQFF; DNA: TGTGCCACCGAGACTAGCGGGGGTAGCTCCTACAATGAGCAGTTCTTC
D: TRBD2; size: .; J: TRBJ2-3; V: TRBV11-2; CDR3: CASSLVASGGRGTQYF; DNA: TGTGCCAGCAGCTTAGTGGCTAGCGGGGGGCGAGGTACGCAGTATTTT
D: .; size: once; J: TRBJ1-5; V: TRBV2; CDR3: CASRGRDMRGNQPQHF; DNA: TGTGCCAGCAGGGGGAGAGACATGAGAGGCAATCAGCCCCAGCATTTT
D: .; size: few; J: TRBJ1-5; V: TRBV7-2; CDR3: CASSPMLGRGDQPQHF; DNA: TGTGCCAGCAGCCCAATGCTCGGGAGGGGGGATCAGCCCCAGCATTTT
D: .; size: .; J: TRBJ2-7; V: TRBV5-1; CDR3: CASSLTGILEQYF; DNA: TGCGCCAGCAGCTTAACCGGGATCTTAGAGCAGTACTTC
D: TRBD1; size: once; J: TRBJ1-4; V: TRBV5-1; CDR3: CASSWGQGQMGEKLFF; DNA: TGCGCCAGCAGCTGGGGACAGGGGCAAATGGGAGAAAAACTGTTTTTT
D: TRBD1; size: .; J: TRBJ2-7; V: TRBV11-2; CDR3: CASSLGLGQTYEQYF; DNA: TGTGCCAGCAGCTTAGGCCTGGGACAGACCTACGAGCAGTACTTC
D: .; size: .; J: TRBJ2-7; V: TRBV4-2; CDR3: CASSQITGIGGSYEQYF; DNA: TGTGCCAGCAGCCAGATCACAGGGATCGGAGGCTCCTACGAGCAGTACTTC
D: TRBD1; size: .; J: TRBJ1-4; V: TRBV5-4; CDR3: CASSWTGDNEKLFF; DNA: TGTGCCAGCAGCTGGACAGGGGATAATGAAAAACTGTTTTTT
D: TRBD1; size: .; J: TRBJ1-5; V: TRBV5-6; CDR3: CASSLGQGASNQPQHF; DNA: TGTGCCAGCAGCTTGGGACAGGGGGCTAGCAATCAGCCCCAGCATTTT
D: .; size: once; J: TRBJ2-7; V: TRBV29-1; CDR3: CSVGQTYEQYF; DNA: TGCAGCGTTGGGCAGACCTACGAGCAGTACTTC
D: TRBD1; size: once; J: TRBJ2-5; V: TRBV6-5; CDR3: CASLTGALQETQYF; DNA: TGTGCCAGTTTGACAGGGGCGTTACAAGAGACCCAGTACTTC
D: .; size: .; J: TRBJ2-7; V: TRBV23-1; CDR3: CASSKNLWAEIYEQYF; DNA: TGCGCCAGCAGTAAAAACCTGTGGGCAGAGATCTACGAGCAGTACTTC
D: .; size: .; J: TRBJ2-2; V: TRBV7-6; CDR3: CASSDALGGELFF; DNA: TGTGCCAGCAGCGACGCCCTAGGCGGGGAGCTGTTTTTT
D: .; size: .; J: TRBJ2-4; V: TRBV7-9; CDR3: CASSLDGTHENIQYF; DNA: TGTGCCAGCAGCTTAGACGGGACACACGAAAACATTCAGTACTTC
D: TRBD1; size: once; J: TRBJ2-1; V: TRBV19; CDR3: CASSRATGPDEQFF; DNA: TGTGCCAGTAGTAGGGCGACAGGGCCCGATGAGCAGTTCTTC
D: TRBD1; size: .; J: TRBJ1-2; V: TRBV30; CDR3: CAWKGQGVSYGYTF; DNA: TGTGCCTGGAAAGGACAGGGAGTTTCATATGGCTACACCTTC
D: .; size: .; J: TRBJ1-1; V: TRBV6-5; CDR3: CASSYGLRQYTEAFF; DNA: TGTGCCAGCAGTTACGGTCTGCGGCAATACACTGAAGCTTTCTTT
D: TRBD2; size: once; J: TRBJ2-2; V: TRBV6-5; CDR3: CASTAGDTGELFF; DNA: TGTGCCAGCACCGCGGGAGACACCGGGGAGCTGTTTTTT
D: TRBD2; size: .; J: TRBJ2-1; V: TRBV14; CDR3: CASSQSGSGNEQFF; DNA: TGTGCCAGCAGCCAGAGCGGGAGTGGGAATGAGCAGTTCTTC
D: TRBD2; size: .; J: TRBJ2-2; V: TRBV9; CDR3: CASSPTSGGNTGELFF; DNA: TGTGCCAGCAGCCCCACTAGCGGGGGTAACACCGGGGAGCTGTTTTTT
D: TRBD1; size: .; J: TRBJ2-2; V: TRBV6-6; CDR3: CASTWTGNTGELFF; DNA: TGTGCCAGCACTTGGACAGGGAACACCGGGGAGCTGTTTTTT
D: .; size: once; J: TRBJ2-7; V: TRBV6-5; CDR3: CASSYTTATYEQYF; DNA: TGTGCCAGCAGTTACACCACAGCTACCTACGAGCAGTACTTC
D: .; size: .; J: TRBJ1-6; V: TRBV7-3; CDR3: CASSLGGGYNSPLHF; DNA: TGTGCCAGCAGCTTAGGTGGGGGGTATAATTCACCCCTCCACTTT
D: .; size: .; J: TRBJ2-4; V: TRBV15; CDR3: CATSSISVGSKNIQYF; DNA: TGTGCCACCAGCAGTATCTCGGTCGGGAGCAAAAACATTCAGTACTTC
D: TRBD1; size: once; J: TRBJ1-1; V: TRBV29-1; CDR3: CSSTIGQGPFF; DNA: TGCAGCTCAACGATAGGACAGGGCCCTTTCTTT
D: TRBD1; size: once; J: TRBJ1-3; V: TRBV7-9; CDR3: CASSSIQGVRGNTIYF; DNA: TGTGCCAGCAGCTCAATACAGGGGGTGCGGGGAAACACCATATATTTT
D: .; size: .; J: TRBJ2-3; V: TRBV7-6; CDR3: CASSLQTGSPDTQYF; DNA: TGTGCCAGCAGCTTGCAGACTGGCTCCCCAGATACGCAGTATTTT
D: .; size: .; J: TRBJ2-3; V: TRBV7-7; CDR3: CASSLGVGGPMDTQYF; DNA: TGTGCTAGCAGCTTAGGGGTGGGGGGGCCAATGGATACGCAGTATTTT
D: TRBD2; size: .; J: TRBJ2-3; V: TRBV4-3; CDR3: CASSQASGTPGDTQYF; DNA: TGCGCCAGCAGCCAGGCGAGCGGGACGCCAGGGGATACGCAGTATTTT
D: .; size: .; J: TRBJ1-1; V: TRBV5-5; CDR3: CASSATVNTEAFF; DNA: TGTGCCAGCAGCGCGACAGTGAACACTGAAGCTTTCTTT